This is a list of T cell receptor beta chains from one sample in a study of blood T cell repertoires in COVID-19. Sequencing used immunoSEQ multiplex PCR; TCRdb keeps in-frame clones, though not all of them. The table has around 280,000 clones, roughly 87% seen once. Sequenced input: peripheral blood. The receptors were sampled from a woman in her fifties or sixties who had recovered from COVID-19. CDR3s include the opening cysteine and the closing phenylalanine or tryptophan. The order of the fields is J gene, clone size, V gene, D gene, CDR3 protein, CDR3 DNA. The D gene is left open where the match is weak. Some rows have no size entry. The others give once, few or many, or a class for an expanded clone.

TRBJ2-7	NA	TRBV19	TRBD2	CASSIGAGGFEQYF	TGTGCCAGTAGTATAGGAGCGGGGGGGTTCGAGCAGTACTTC
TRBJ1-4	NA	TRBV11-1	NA	CASSPRETTNEKLFF	TGTGCCAGCAGCCCGCGGGAGACAACTAATGAAAAACTGTTTTTT
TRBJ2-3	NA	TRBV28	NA	CASSFPRVGTDTQYF	TGTGCCAGCAGTTTTCCGCGCGTAGGCACAGATACGCAGTATTTT
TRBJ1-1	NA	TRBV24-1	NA	CATSRSTGQAFF	TGTGCCACCAGTCGGAGTACAGGGCAAGCTTTCTTT
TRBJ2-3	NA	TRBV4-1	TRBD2	CASSQDISGGGYTQYF	TGCGCCAGCAGCCAAGATATCTCCGGGGGGGGTTATACGCAGTATTTT
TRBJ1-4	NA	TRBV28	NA	CASSPTVYGGFETNEKLFF	TGTGCCAGCAGCCCTACGGTGTATGGGGGGTTTGAAACTAATGAAAAACTGTTTTTT
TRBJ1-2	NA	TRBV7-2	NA	CASSLQLNYGYTF	TGTGCCAGCAGTCTACAGCTGAACTATGGCTACACCTTC
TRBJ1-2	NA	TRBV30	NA	CAWRGDTNNYGYTF	TGTGCCTGGAGAGGGGACACGAACAACTATGGCTACACCTTC
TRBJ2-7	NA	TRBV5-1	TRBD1	CASSYGTGNLYEQYF	TGCGCCAGCAGCTACGGGACAGGGAACCTCTACGAGCAGTACTTC
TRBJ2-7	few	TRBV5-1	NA	CASSLWTGRVYEQYF	TGCGCCAGCAGCCTCTGGACAGGGAGGGTTTACGAGCAGTACTTC
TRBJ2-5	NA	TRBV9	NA	CASSVQVTPEETQYF	TGTGCCAGCAGCGTCCAGGTCACACCAGAAGAGACCCAGTACTTC
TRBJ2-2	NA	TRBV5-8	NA	CASSLWLFTGELFF	TGTGCCAGCAGCTTGTGGCTGTTCACCGGGGAGCTGTTTTTT
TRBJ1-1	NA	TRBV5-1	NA	CASSRTAGNTEAFF	TGCGCCAGCAGTCGGACAGCCGGGAACACTGAAGCTTTCTTT
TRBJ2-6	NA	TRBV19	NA	CASSTSGANVLTF	TGTGCCAGCAGTACTTCTGGGGCCAACGTCCTGACTTTC
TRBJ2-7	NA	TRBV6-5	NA	CASSPSPGYEQYF	TGTGCCAGCAGCCCCAGTCCGGGCTACGAGCAGTACTTC
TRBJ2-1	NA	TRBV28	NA	CASSLSHSRGQFF	TGTGCCAGCAGTTTATCACACAGCCGGGGGCAGTTCTTC
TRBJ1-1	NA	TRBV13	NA	CASSSRQERMNTEAFF	TGTGCCAGCAGCTCCCGACAGGAGCGGATGAACACTGAAGCTTTCTTT
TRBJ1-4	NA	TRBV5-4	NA	CASSLTGGDEKLFF	TGTGCCAGCAGCTTGACAGGTGGGGATGAAAAACTGTTTTTT
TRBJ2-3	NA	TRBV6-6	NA	CASSYADTQYF	TGTGCCAGCAGCTATGCAGATACGCAGTATTTT
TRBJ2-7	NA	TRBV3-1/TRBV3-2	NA	CASSQRRVGRGALGSYEQYF	TGTGCCAGCAGCCAAAGGAGGGTGGGACGGGGAGCATTGGGCTCCTACGAGCAGTACTTC
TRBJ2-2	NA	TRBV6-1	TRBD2	CASSEPGGNTGELFF	TGTGCCAGCAGTGAGCCGGGGGGTAACACCGGGGAGCTGTTTTTT
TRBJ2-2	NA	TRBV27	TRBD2	CASRSGTFNGELFF	TGTGCCAGCCGGAGCGGGACTTTTAATGGGGAGCTGTTTTTT
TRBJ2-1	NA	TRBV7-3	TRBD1	CASSLSRTGRNEQFF	TGTGCCAGCAGCTTAAGCCGGACAGGGCGCAATGAGCAGTTCTTC
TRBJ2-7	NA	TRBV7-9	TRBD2	CASSSLAGVTEQYF	TGTGCCAGCAGCTCGCTAGCGGGAGTTACCGAGCAGTACTTC
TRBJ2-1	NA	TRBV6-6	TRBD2	CASSGRGGSYNEQFF	TGTGCCAGCAGTGGTCGGGGGGGATCCTACAATGAGCAGTTCTTC
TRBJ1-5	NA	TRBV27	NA	CASSSDRPVGQPQHF	TGTGCCAGCAGCTCCGACAGGCCGGTCGGTCAGCCCCAGCATTTT
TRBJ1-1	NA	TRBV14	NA	CASTASGMDTEAFF	TGTGCCAGCACCGCGTCGGGGATGGACACTGAAGCTTTCTTT
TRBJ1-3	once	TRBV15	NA	CATTPSPDFSGNTIYF	TGTGCCACCACCCCGAGTCCAGACTTCTCTGGAAACACCATATATTTT
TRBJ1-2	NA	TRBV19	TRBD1	CASSFYRGQGYGYTF	TGTGCCAGTAGTTTTTACAGGGGGCAGGGCTATGGCTACACCTTC
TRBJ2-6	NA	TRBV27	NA	CARGGATTTGANVLTF	TGTGCCCGGGGCGGGGCCACGACGACTGGGGCCAACGTCCTGACTTTC